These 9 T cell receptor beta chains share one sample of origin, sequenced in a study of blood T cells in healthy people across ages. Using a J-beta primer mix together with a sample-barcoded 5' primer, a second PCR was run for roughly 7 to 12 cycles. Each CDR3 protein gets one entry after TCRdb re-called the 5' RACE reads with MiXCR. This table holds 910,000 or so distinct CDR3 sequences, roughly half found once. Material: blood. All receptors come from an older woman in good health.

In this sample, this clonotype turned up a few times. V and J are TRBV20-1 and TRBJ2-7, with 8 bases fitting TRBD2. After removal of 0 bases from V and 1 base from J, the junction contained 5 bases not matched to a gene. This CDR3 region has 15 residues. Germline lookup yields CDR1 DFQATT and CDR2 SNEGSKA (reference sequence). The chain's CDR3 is CSARDAVAGSYEQYF. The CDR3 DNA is TGCAGTGCTAGAGATGCGGTAGCGGGGTCCTACGAGCAGTACTTC.

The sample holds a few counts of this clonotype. CDR3 region: CASSPYTSGRGLAEQYF. The CDR3 DNA follows: TGTGCCAGCAGTCCGTATACGAGTGGAAGGGGCTTGGCTGAGCAGTACTTC. The V call is TRBV28, the J call TRBJ2-7, with D possibly being TRBD1 (5 bases). V was trimmed by 5 bases and J by 7 bases, leaving 27 bases between them. This CDR3 is built from 17 residues. From germline, CDR1 is MDHEN and CDR2 SYDVKM.

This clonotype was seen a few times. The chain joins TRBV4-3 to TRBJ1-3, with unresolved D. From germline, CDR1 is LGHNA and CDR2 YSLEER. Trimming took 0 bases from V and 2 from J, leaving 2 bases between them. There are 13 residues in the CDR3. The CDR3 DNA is TGCGCCAGCAGCCAAGAGCCTGGAAACACCATATATTTT. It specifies CASSQEPGNTIYF.

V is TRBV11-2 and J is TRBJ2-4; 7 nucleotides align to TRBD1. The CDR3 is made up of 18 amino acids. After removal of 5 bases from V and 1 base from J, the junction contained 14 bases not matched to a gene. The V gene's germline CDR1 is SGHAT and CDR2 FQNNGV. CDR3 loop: CASSPGAGRGHAKNIQYF. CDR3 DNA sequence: TGTGCCAGCAGCCCCGGCGCGGGTAGGGGGCATGCCAAAAACATTCAGTACTTC.

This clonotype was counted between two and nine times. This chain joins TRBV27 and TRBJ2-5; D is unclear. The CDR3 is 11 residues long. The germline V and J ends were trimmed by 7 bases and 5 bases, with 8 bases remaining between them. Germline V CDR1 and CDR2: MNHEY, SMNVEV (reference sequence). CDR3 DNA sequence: TGTGCCAGCATGGTACGGGAGACCCAGTACTTC. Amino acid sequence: CASMVRETQYF.

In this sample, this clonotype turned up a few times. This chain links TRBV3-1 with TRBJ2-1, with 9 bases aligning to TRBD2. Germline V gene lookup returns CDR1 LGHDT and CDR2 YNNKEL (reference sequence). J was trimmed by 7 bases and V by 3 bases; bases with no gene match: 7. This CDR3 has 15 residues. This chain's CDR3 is CASSHRVAGENEQFF. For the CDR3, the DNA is TGTGCCAGCAGCCATCGGGTAGCGGGAGAGAATGAGCAGTTCTTC.

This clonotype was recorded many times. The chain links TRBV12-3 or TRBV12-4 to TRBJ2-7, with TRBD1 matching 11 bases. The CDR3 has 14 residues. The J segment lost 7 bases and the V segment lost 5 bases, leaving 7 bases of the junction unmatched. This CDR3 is CASSPGQGAREQYF. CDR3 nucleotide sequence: TGTGCCAGCAGTCCAGGACAGGGGGCTCGAGAGCAGTACTTC.

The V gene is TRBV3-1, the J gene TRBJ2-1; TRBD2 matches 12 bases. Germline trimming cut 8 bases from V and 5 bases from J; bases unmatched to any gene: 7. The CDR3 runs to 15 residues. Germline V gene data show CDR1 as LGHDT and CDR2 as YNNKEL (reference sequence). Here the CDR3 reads CASWGLAGPHNEQFF. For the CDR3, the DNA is TGTGCCAGCTGGGGACTAGCGGGCCCTCACAATGAGCAGTTCTTC.

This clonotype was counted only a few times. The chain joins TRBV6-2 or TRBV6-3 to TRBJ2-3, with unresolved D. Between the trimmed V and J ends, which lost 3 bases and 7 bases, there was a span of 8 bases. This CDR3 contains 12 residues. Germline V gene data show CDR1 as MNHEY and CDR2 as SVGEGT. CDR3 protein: CASSYTRNTQYF. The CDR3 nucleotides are TGTGCCAGCAGTTATACCCGGAATACGCAGTATTTT.